This T cell receptor (beta chain) emerged from a study of T cell changes during pregnancy in multiple sclerosis. This CDR3 contains 12 residues. Germline CDR1 GTSNPN, CDR2 SVGIG (reference sequence). V was clipped by 7 bases and J by 2 bases; unmatched bases: 4. The data were produced by immunoSEQ multiplex PCR, yet TCRdb's version contains in-frame clones alone and is incomplete. The profile shows approximately 60,000 clones, less than 95% of them singletons. The receptor was derived from a female donor in good health, enrolled as a control in a pregnancy study. This rearrangement joins TRBV30 to TRBJ1-2; the match to TRBD1 covers 7 bases. This material consisted of peripheral blood, taken after pregnancy. This chain's CDR3 is CASGTENYGYTF. The CDR3 DNA reads TGTGCCTCAGGGACAGAAAACTATGGCTACACCTTC.